This TCR beta chain originates from a study of early T cells in non-severe SARS-CoV-2 infection. For this clonotype: At one end the junction does not follow the germline gene, possibly because of a read error.

Molecules of cDNA were individually given unique molecular identifiers that were attached to them. In TCRdb, the 5' RACE reads were re-called with MiXCR into one record per CDR3 protein. The data hold around 30,000 distinct CDR3 sequences, with roughly 9.7% observed a single time. This sequence was found in an adult who was a healthcare worker with PCR-confirmed SARS-CoV-2 infection or an uninfected control (not recorded which). Material for sequencing was whole blood.

CDR3 loop: CATSQGLSSVANVLTF. The CDR3 bases are TGTGCCACCAGTCAAGGACTCAGCTCTGTGGCCAACGTCCTGACTTTC. The chain has TRBV24-1 and TRBJ2-6; maybe TRBD2 (5 bases). In germline, CDR1 is KGHDR, CDR2 SFDVKD. This CDR3 comprises 16 residues.